This T cell receptor beta chain came from a study of shared clonotypes between healthy human individuals. Background on the study: Each donor had three CD4 naive, three CD4 memory, two CD8 naive and one CD8 memory plate. Study-wide findings and caveats: Memory subsets generally showed smaller estimated richness than naive subsets did. Represented genetic and exposure-history diversity was restricted by having few donors.

Concerning this clone itself: Antigen specificity is unknown.

V dropped 4 bases and J dropped 3 bases, with 19 bases sitting between them. CDR1 and CDR2 (germline): MNHEY, SMNVEV (reference sequence). The CDR3 contains 16 residues. Cells designated naive CD8 were CD45RO-negative and were positively selected for CCR7, with terminally differentiated effector memory CD45RA+ cells excluded. Assay execution took place at the deep level. The repertoire was sequenced with immunoSEQ multiplex PCR; TCRdb's copy has only in-frame clones and lacks some. There are about 2 million clones in the sample; about 95% occur only once, and 0.9% to 1.3% lies in the top ten. Material: naive CD8+ T cells sorted from blood. The receptor's source is a man younger than 30 in good health. The chain employs TRBV27 and TRBJ2-7; perhaps D is TRBD1 or TRBD2 (5 bases each). The CDR3, as DNA: TGTGCCAGCAGTTCACTTGGGGACCCTACCCTCTACGAGCAGTACTTC. Translating gives CASSSLGDPTLYEQYF.